Below, 15 T cell receptor beta chains from the same sample are listed, as sequenced in a study of blood T cell repertoires in COVID-19. Repertoires were generated with immunoSEQ multiplex PCR, while TCRdb's copy carries only in-frame clones and drops some. This sample has 100,000 to 150,000 clones, with over 75% found just once. Sequencing input: peripheral blood. These receptors were taken from a woman older than 75 with acute or convalescent COVID-19.

This rearrangement joins TRBV7-9 to TRBJ1-6, with 10 bases that match TRBD1. In germline, CDR1 is SEHNR, CDR2 FQNEAQ (reference sequence). The junction had 8 bases not matched to a gene; V was cut back by 5 bases and J by 7 bases. The CDR3 sequence is 16 residues long. The CDR3 is CASSPQGQGRNSPLHF. In DNA form, the CDR3 reads TGTGCCAGCAGCCCACAGGGACAGGGGAGAAATTCACCCCTCCACTTT.

The DNA of the CDR3 is TGTGCCAGCAGTACCGGGACAGCTAAAGCTTTCTTT. This encodes CASSTGTAKAFF. This rearrangement joins TRBV6-5 to TRBJ1-1, with 7 bases identical to TRBD1. Trimming took 5 bases from V and 9 from J; bases not matched to a gene: 6. The germline V gene has CDR1 MNHEY and CDR2 SVGAGI. The CDR3 contains 12 residues.

The chain employs TRBV5-4 and TRBJ2-2, with D maybe TRBD1 (6 bases). The CDR3 is 16 residues long. Between the trimmed V and J ends, which lost 0 bases and 5 bases, there was a span of 14 bases. Germline V gene sequence: CDR1 SGHNT, CDR2 YYREEE (reference sequence). Here the CDR3 DNA reads TGTGCCAGCAGCTTGGGCAGGGGACAACATACCGGGGAGCTGTTTTTT. Translating it yields CASSLGRGQHTGELFF.

V is TRBV5-1 and J is TRBJ2-1, with 8 bases that match TRBD2. The CDR3 sequence is 15 residues long. Germline V gives CDR1 SGHRS, CDR2 YFSETQ. V trimming: 6 bases; J trimming: 8 bases; junction bases outside the gene matches: 13. This CDR3 reads CASTPFGGAGDEQFF. The CDR3 region has the DNA TGCGCCAGCACCCCCTTCGGGGGGGCCGGGGATGAGCAGTTCTTC.

The gene calls are TRBV2 and TRBJ1-5; D remains unclear. The CDR3 totals 13 residues. The V end was cut by 6 bases, the J end by 5 bases, with 11 bases between. The germline CDR1 and CDR2 sequences are SNHLY and FYNNEI. The CDR3 DNA is TGTGCCAGCAGCCAGGATTTGGATCAGCCCCAGCATTTT. Translating gives CASSQDLDQPQHF.

The chain combines TRBV28 with TRBJ1-5; the match to TRBD1 covers 10 bases. J was trimmed by 5 bases and V by 6 bases; bases with no gene match: 7. The germline gives CDR1 MDHEN, CDR2 SYDVKM. The CDR3 has 15 residues. The CDR3 sequence is CASRGAGQGYQPQHF. The CDR3 DNA reads as TGTGCCAGCAGGGGGGCGGGACAGGGGTATCAGCCCCAGCATTTT.

In its sample, this clone was seen a few times. The gene calls are TRBV2 and TRBJ1-6, with 10 bases identical to TRBD1. Germline loops: CDR1 SNHLY, CDR2 FYNNEI. The V and J ends lost 7 bases and 8 bases, in that order; junction bases with no gene match: 5. This CDR3 has 14 amino acids. The CDR3 DNA sequence: TGTGCCAGCATGGGGGGGACAGGGGATTCACCCCTCCACTTT. This gives the protein CASMGGTGDSPLHF. Drawing the rest from reference TRBV2 and TRBJ1-6, the complete variable domain is EPEVTQTPSHQVTQMGQEVILRCVPISNHLYFYWYRQILGQKVEFLVSFYNNEISEKSEIFDDQFSVERPDGSNFTLKIRSTKLEDSAMYFCASMGGTGDSPLHFGNGTRLTVT.

The chain couples TRBV7-2 to TRBJ1-1, with D perhaps TRBD1 (5 bases). CDR1 SGHTA and CDR2 FQGNSA come from the germline V gene. The V gene lost 6 bases and the J gene lost 3 bases, with 11 bases spanning the gap. The length of the CDR3 is 13 residues. The CDR3 DNA follows: TGTGCCAGCAGTCCAGGGTCCTACACTGAAGCTTTCTTT. This translates into CASSPGSYTEAFF.

The rearrangement joins TRBV7-3 to TRBJ2-3; 10 bases are a match to TRBD2. Looked up from germline, CDR1 is SGHTA and CDR2 is FQGTGA. V lost 2 bases, J lost 0 bases, and 17 bases stayed unmatched. The CDR3 runs to 21 residues. The CDR3 here is CASSLRGLAGAMGISTDTQYF. In nucleotides, the CDR3 is TGTGCCAGCAGCTTACGTGGTCTAGCGGGGGCCATGGGAATAAGCACAGATACGCAGTATTTT.

The V call is TRBV7-8, the J call TRBJ2-1, with 7 nucleotides matching TRBD2. This CDR3 is built from 15 residues. V was pared by 3 bases and J by 0 bases, with 2 bases of the junction left unmatched. Per germline, CDR1 SGHVS and CDR2 FQNEAQ. The CDR3 nucleotides are TGTGCCAGCAGCTTGCGGGGGAGCTCCTACAATGAGCAGTTCTTC. This translates into CASSLRGSSYNEQFF.

CDR3 loop: CASSLGPLQGIAEAFF. DNA for the CDR3: TGCGCCAGCAGCTTGGGGCCCTTACAGGGGATCGCTGAAGCTTTCTTT. This chain links TRBV5-1 with TRBJ1-1; 7 bases agree with TRBD1. The CDR3 is made up of 16 amino acids. Unmatched junction bases numbered 11, after V lost 0 bases and J lost 6 bases. The germline V gene encodes CDR1 SGHRS and CDR2 YFSETQ.

V is TRBV7-9 and J is TRBJ1-6; possibly TRBD1 for D (5 bases). CDR1 and CDR2 (germline): SEHNR, FQNEAQ (reference sequence). V gave up 5 bases and J gave up 10 bases, with 18 bases separating them. This CDR3 is 15 amino acids long. The CDR3: CASSPPGGRDSPLHF. CDR3 DNA sequence: TGTGCCAGCAGCCCACCCGGGGGGAGAGACTCACCCCTCCACTTT.

The chain has TRBV28 and TRBJ2-6; maybe TRBD1 (5 bases). Trimming left V 4 bases short and J 11 bases short, with 12 bases between. The CDR3 is 13 residues long. CDR1 is MDHEN, CDR2 SYDVKM, per germline. The CDR3 DNA sequence: TGTGCCAGCAGTTGGGGCCTTACGGACGTCCTGACTTTC. It encodes CASSWGLTDVLTF.

The chain recombines TRBV7-2 with TRBJ1-1; D is perhaps TRBD1 (5 bases). The germline V gene encodes CDR1 SGHTA and CDR2 FQGNSA. Trimming removed 5 bases from V and 1 base from J, with 11 bases in between. This CDR3 comprises 14 residues. CDR3 sequence reads: CASSPGLSNTEAFF. The CDR3 DNA reads TGTGCCAGCAGCCCAGGGCTATCGAACACTGAAGCTTTCTTT.

This chain uses TRBV19 with TRBJ1-1; D gene uncertain. V was clipped by 7 bases and J by 6 bases, with 15 bases between them. Germline values: CDR1 LNHDA, CDR2 SQIVND (reference sequence). CDR3 length: 13 residues. CDR3 amino acids: CASTIGGVPEAFF. As DNA, the CDR3 is TGTGCCAGTACCATCGGTGGAGTCCCTGAAGCTTTCTTT.